The 5 T cell receptor beta chains below come from one sample, sequenced in a study of CD8+CD57+ T cells in acquired aplastic anemia. Researchers used genomic DNA as the template to profile TCR beta VDJ and CDR3. Using its own MiXCR run on the reads, TCRdb lists one record per CDR3 protein. The sample lists around 180,000 distinct CDR3 sequences; 60% to 70% were seen once. The sequenced sample was sorted CD4+, CD8+, or CD8+CD57+ T cells (not recorded which) from PBMCs. The receptor set was obtained from a human donor in good health.

The chain employs TRBV15 and TRBJ2-5; D could derive from TRBD1 or TRBD2 (6 bases each). Germline CDR1 reads LNHNV; CDR2 reads YYDKDF (reference sequence). The CDR3 spans 13 residues. V was trimmed by 3 bases and J by 4 bases, leaving 9 bases between them. This chain's CDR3 is CATSRRGAETQYF. The CDR3 DNA follows: TGTGCCACCAGCAGGAGGGGGGCAGAGACCCAGTACTTC. Looking up the rest from reference TRBV15 and TRBJ2-5 gives the full variable domain: DAMVIQNPRYQVTQFGKPVTLSCSQTLNHNVMYWYQQKSSQAPKLLFHYYDKDFNNEADTPDNFQSRRPNTSFCFLDIRSPGLGDTAMYLCATSRRGAETQYFGPGTRLLVL.

A note on this clonotype: Because it lacks the conserved phenylalanine or tryptophan at the end, this CDR3 is likely a read error. No DNA is shown, since the ends of the CDR3 on it are uncertain; the CDR3 is the one TCRdb lists. The gene calls are TRBV9 and TRBJ2-3; the D call TRBD2 from the table was never checked on the DNA. The CDR3 totals 18 residues, both ends included. CDR1 SGDLS and CDR2 YYNGEE come from the germline V gene. The CDR3 sequence is CASSVGGGGLARTDTQFL.

With respect to this clonotype: Since a much larger clone is just one base distant, this may be a read error. V usage is TRBV20-1 and J usage is TRBJ1-3; 9 bases line up with TRBD1. Germline V gene sequence: CDR1 DFQATT, CDR2 SNEGSKA (reference sequence). The CDR3 extends over 20 amino acids. V dropped 0 bases and J dropped 0; count of bases not matched to a gene: 15. The CDR3 DNA sequence: TGCAGTGCTAGAGACATCCGGGACAGGGATGAAACCTACTCTGGAAACACCATATATTTT. It specifies CSARDIRDRDETYSGNTIYF.

This clonotype appeared once. The chain recombines TRBV2 with TRBJ1-1, with D perhaps matching TRBD1 (5 bases). The CDR3 extends over 14 amino acids. Germline assignment: CDR1 SNHLY and CDR2 FYNNEI. Trimming cost V 5 bases and J 3 bases, with 13 bases left between them. CDR3 amino acids: CASSLRGADTEAFF. The CDR3 bases are TGTGCCAGCAGTTTGCGGGGCGCGGACACTGAAGCTTTCTTT.

As for this clonotype: Since the CDR3 does not end with the conserved phenylalanine or tryptophan, this likely comes from a read error. This chain joins TRBV30 and TRBJ1-2; TRBD1 matches at 8 bases. Germline V CDR1 and CDR2: GTSNPN, SVGIG (reference sequence). CDR3 length equals 13 residues. Germline trimming cut 5 bases from V and 8 bases from J; bases unmatched to any gene: 10. CDR3 coding DNA: TGTGCCTGGGACCTCCAAACAGGGGGAGGCTACACCTCC. The encoded protein is CAWDLQTGGGYTS.